This entry lists 14 T cell receptor beta chains sequenced from one sample in a study of cytomegalovirus exposure and HLA in healthy donors. The PCR ran on 60 Vbeta and 13 Jbeta primers. The repertoire was sequenced with immunoSEQ multiplex PCR; TCRdb's copy has only in-frame clones and lacks some. This table holds around 100,000 clones. The specimen was PBMCs. The source is a man aged 40-49 years in good health and CMV-seronegative.

The genes are TRBV6-5 and TRBJ2-5; 13 nucleotides align to TRBD2. Germline lookup yields CDR1 MNHEY and CDR2 SVGAGI. The CDR3 consists of 16 residues. The junction had 1 base not matched to a gene; V was cut back by 0 bases and J by 3 bases. For the CDR3, the DNA is TGTGCCAGCAGTTACTCCGGGACTAGCGGGGAAGAGACCCAGTACTTC. Translation gives CASSYSGTSGEETQYF.

CDR3 residues: CASSFSLEGDEQYF. CDR3 bases: TGCGCCAGCAGCTTTTCTTTGGAAGGGGACGAGCAGTACTTC. This rearrangement joins TRBV5-1 to TRBJ2-7, with D perhaps matching TRBD1 (5 bases). Germline CDR1 is SGHRS and CDR2 is YFSETQ. The CDR3 has 14 residues. Trimming left V 2 bases short and J 5 bases short, with 14 bases between.

The rearrangement links TRBV6-5 to TRBJ1-5; tentative D call: TRBD1 (5 bases). Trimming shortened V by 4 bases and J by 7 bases, and 14 bases separated the two germline ends. Germline-derived CDR1 and CDR2 are MNHEY and SVGAGI. CDR3 length: 14 residues. Here the CDR3 reads CASSSEGLWQPQHF. CDR3 in DNA: TGTGCCAGCAGTTCCGAGGGACTCTGGCAGCCCCAGCATTTT.

The V and J genes are TRBV19 and TRBJ1-5; tentative D call: TRBD1 (6 bases). V dropped 7 bases and J dropped 0 bases, with 13 bases sitting between them. The CDR3 covers 15 residues. The germline CDR1 and CDR2 sequences are LNHDA and SQIVND (reference sequence). The CDR3 nucleotides read TGTGCCAGTACCCCGGACAGATATAGCAATCAGCCCCAGCATTTT. It is translated as CASTPDRYSNQPQHF.

This chain joins TRBV7-2 and TRBJ1-5; possibly TRBD1 for D (5 bases). V dropped 7 bases and J dropped 4 bases, with 11 bases sitting between them. The germline gives CDR1 SGHTA, CDR2 FQGNSA. This CDR3 has 13 amino acids. As DNA, the CDR3 is TGTGCCAGCAACCTCCAGGGAAATCAGCCCCAGCATTTT. It translates to CASNLQGNQPQHF.

The J gene is TRBJ1-4, the V gene TRBV30; no clear D. This CDR3 is built from 13 residues. Deletions cut 7 bases from V and 5 bases from J, with 14 bases between. Germline CDR1 reads GTSNPN; CDR2 reads SVGIG (reference sequence). The CDR3, as DNA: TGTGCCTTGGTTGACGGGGTCAATGAAAAACTGTTTTTT. Amino acids: CALVDGVNEKLFF.

V is TRBV27 and J is TRBJ2-5; D possibly corresponds to TRBD2 (5 bases). With 5 bases removed from V and 1 base from J, the gap between germline ends came to 11 bases. Germline V gene data show CDR1 as MNHEY and CDR2 as SMNVEV (reference sequence). The CDR3 covers 14 residues. DNA for the CDR3: TGTGCCAGCAGTCCCCCGGGGAGCCAAGAGACCCAGTACTTC. It codes for CASSPPGSQETQYF.

V and J are TRBV11-2 and TRBJ1-2; D gene unclear. This CDR3 contains 13 residues. Trimming cost V 3 bases and J 4 bases, with 9 bases left between them. Germline V gives CDR1 SGHAT, CDR2 FQNNGV. The DNA of the CDR3 is TGTGCCAGCAGCTTCGAAGAGGGCTATGGCTACACCTTC. Translated: CASSFEEGYGYTF. The variable domain in full, completed from reference TRBV11-2 and TRBJ1-2, reads EAGVAQSPRYKIIEKRQSVAFWCNPISGHATLYWYQQILGQGPKLLIQFQNNGVVDDSQLPKDRFSAERLKGVDSTLKIQPAKLEDSAVYLCASSFEEGYGYTFGSGTRLTVV.

The CDR3 coding sequence is TGTGCCAGCAGCTTAGCGTTGACAGCCAAGAACACTGAAGCTTTCTTT. Its translation is CASSLALTAKNTEAFF. The chain carries TRBV7-6 and TRBJ1-1, with D perhaps TRBD1 (5 bases). The germline V and J ends were trimmed by 0 bases and 1 base, with 12 bases remaining between them. Germline lookup yields CDR1 SGHVS and CDR2 FNYEAQ. The CDR3 is 16 residues long.

The rearrangement links TRBV21-1 to TRBJ2-3; the DNA was not compared with TRBD1, the D call given in the table. TRBV21-1 is termed a pseudogene. The CDR3 extends over 15 amino acids. The chain's CDR3 is CASSKAVDGQNTQYF. The CDR3 nucleotides are TGTGCCAGCAGCAAAGCTGTCGATGGCCAGAATACGCAGTATTTT.

The chain combines TRBV11-2 with TRBJ1-1, with TRBD1 matching 8 bases. The ends lost 9 bases at V and 4 bases at J; junction bases unmatched: 7. This CDR3 region has 13 residues. Looked up from germline, CDR1 is SGHAT and CDR2 is FQNNGV. CDR3 nucleotides: TGTGCCAGTCAAATTACAGGGGGCACTGAAGCTTTCTTT. As protein: CASQITGGTEAFF.

This chain links TRBV27 with TRBJ2-3, with 9 bases lining up with TRBD2. There are 16 residues in the CDR3. The germline V gene has CDR1 MNHEY and CDR2 SMNVEV (reference sequence). The ends lost 1 base at V and 4 bases at J; junction bases unmatched: 6. The CDR3 is CASSLWAGGSADTQYF. CDR3 DNA sequence: TGTGCCAGCAGTTTATGGGCGGGAGGGTCCGCAGATACGCAGTATTTT.

The chain couples TRBV11-2 to TRBJ1-1; TRBD1 agrees at 7 bases. V was pared by 5 bases and J by 1 base, with 10 bases of the junction left unmatched. Germline values: CDR1 SGHAT, CDR2 FQNNGV. The CDR3 extends over 16 amino acids. CDR3 nucleotides: TGTGCCAGCAGCCAAAACAGGGGTTCGGGGAACACTGAAGCTTTCTTT. As protein: CASSQNRGSGNTEAFF.

The V gene is TRBV7-2, the J gene TRBJ1-6, with D tentatively TRBD1 (6 bases). The germline gives CDR1 SGHTA, CDR2 FQGNSA. V was trimmed by 2 bases and J by 10 bases, leaving 18 bases between them. The CDR3 has 16 amino acids. In DNA form, the CDR3 reads TGTGCCAGCAGCTTATTTACAGGGTCGGGCCAATCACCCCTCCACTTT. Translated: CASSLFTGSGQSPLHF.